The text below deals with one T cell receptor (beta chain). With 0 bases clipped from V and 8 bases from J, the junction kept 12 bases outside the gene matches. The length of the CDR3 is 16 residues. The V gene's germline CDR1 is SGHNT and CDR2 YYREEE (reference sequence). This sample stems from a study of cytomegalovirus exposure and HLA in healthy donors. On the study more broadly: Roughly 89 million unique TCR sequences came from HLA-typed donors in an early release.

PCR was performed using 60 Vbeta and 13 Jbeta primers. In the source study's methods: An analysis that came later counted approximately 76 million unique TCR beta chains, some 11 million shared. Only in-frame clones appear in the TCRdb table, and some are missing; sequencing was by immunoSEQ multiplex PCR. V and J calls and clone size come straight from that table; D and trimming were deduced from the DNA. The sample yields some 130,000 clones, over 60% seen once. Donors counted as nominally healthy when sampled, yet unrecorded immune exposures were likely. This TCR was sampled from a male donor in good health and CMV-seropositive. Sequencing was carried out using PBMCs. This chain links TRBV5-4 with TRBJ2-3; the match to TRBD2 covers 7 bases. The CDR3 DNA is TGTGCCAGCAGCTTGGCCGCGTGGGGGGGTCAAACTACGCAGTATTTT. Protein sequence: CASSLAAWGGQTTQYF. Variable domain in full (rest from reference TRBV5-4 and TRBJ2-3): ETGVTQSPTHLIKTRGQQVTLRCSSQSGHNTVSWYQQALGQGPQFIFQYYREEENGRGNFPPRFSGLQFPNYSSELNVNALELDDSALYLCASSLAAWGGQTTQYFGPGTRLTVL.